This T cell receptor (beta chain) was captured in a study of regulatory T cells in long-lasting Graves disease. Study background: Disease was considered persistent Graves' disease after over 5 years of antithyroid drugs (with positive TSH receptor antibodies). The study, taken as a whole, reports: TRBV28, TRBJ1-2 and TRBJ2-5 emerged as the favored segments in persistent disease. With approximately 2,500 shared public clonotypes, persistent patients exceeded new patients, who shared more than 750.

Through Arm-PCR of CDR3 regions and iRepertoire HTBI primers, TCR beta libraries were built. TCRdb reprocessed the multiplex PCR reads via MiXCR and lists one record per CDR3 protein. The table includes around 400,000 distinct CDR3 sequences, around 22% detected once. Worth noting for this clonotype: What it binds is unknown.

Time point given: persistent/refractory GD, antithyroid drugs over 5 years with positive TRAb. Generation of the TCR library employed RNA extracted from PBMCs. The EDTA tubes were filled with 8 to 9.5 milliliters of drawn peripheral blood. Trimming stripped 5 bases from V and 0 bases from J, with 17 bases between. In germline, CDR1 is LNHDA, CDR2 SQIVND (reference sequence). The CDR3 extends over 17 amino acids. The sequence derives from a female donor with Graves disease. The source was peripheral blood mononuclear cells (PBMCs), collected when the disease was refractory, from a patient treated with antithyroid drugs. The V call is TRBV19, the J call TRBJ2-4, with D unresolved. The CDR3 region is CASSLTLDLLAKNIQYF. CDR3 coding DNA: TGTGCCAGTAGTCTGACATTAGATCTCTTAGCCAAAAACATTCAGTACTTC.